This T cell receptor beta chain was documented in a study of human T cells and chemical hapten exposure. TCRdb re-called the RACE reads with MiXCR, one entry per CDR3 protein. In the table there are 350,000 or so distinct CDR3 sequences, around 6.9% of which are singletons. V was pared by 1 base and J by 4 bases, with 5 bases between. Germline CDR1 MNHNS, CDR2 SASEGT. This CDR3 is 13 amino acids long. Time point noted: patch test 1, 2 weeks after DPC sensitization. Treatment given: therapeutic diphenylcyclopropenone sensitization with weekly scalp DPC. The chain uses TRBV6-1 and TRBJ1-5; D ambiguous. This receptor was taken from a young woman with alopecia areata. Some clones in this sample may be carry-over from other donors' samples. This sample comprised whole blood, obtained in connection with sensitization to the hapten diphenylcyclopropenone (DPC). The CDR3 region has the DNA TGTGCCAGCAGTGAAGATGGAAATCAGCCCCAGCATTTT. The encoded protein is CASSEDGNQPQHF.